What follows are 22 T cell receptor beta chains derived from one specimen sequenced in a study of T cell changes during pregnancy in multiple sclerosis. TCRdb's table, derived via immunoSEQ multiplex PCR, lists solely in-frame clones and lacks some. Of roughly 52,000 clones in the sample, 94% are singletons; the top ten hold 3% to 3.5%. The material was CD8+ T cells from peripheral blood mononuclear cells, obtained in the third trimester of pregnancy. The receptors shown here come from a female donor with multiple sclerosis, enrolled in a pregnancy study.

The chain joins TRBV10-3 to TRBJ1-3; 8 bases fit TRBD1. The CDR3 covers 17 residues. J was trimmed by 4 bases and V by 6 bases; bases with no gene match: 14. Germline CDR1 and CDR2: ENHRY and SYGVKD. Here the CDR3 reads CAIRKDRTGIAGNTIYF. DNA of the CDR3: TGTGCCATCAGGAAAGATCGGACAGGGATCGCGGGAAACACCATATATTTT.

Here the CDR3 DNA reads TGTGCCAGCAGTTGGGGGACGGGAGGGCTTTACGAGCAGTACTTC. Protein product: CASSWGTGGLYEQYF. The chain couples TRBV6-5 to TRBJ2-7; 8 nucleotides agree with TRBD2. The CDR3 runs 15 residues. The J segment lost 4 bases and the V segment lost 4 bases, leaving 9 bases of the junction unmatched. Germline CDR1 MNHEY, CDR2 SVGAGI.

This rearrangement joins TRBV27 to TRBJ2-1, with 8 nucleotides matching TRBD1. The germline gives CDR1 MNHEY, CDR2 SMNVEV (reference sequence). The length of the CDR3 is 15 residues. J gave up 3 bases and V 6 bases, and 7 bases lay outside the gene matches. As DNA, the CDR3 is TGTGCCAGCAGCAAGGGACAGGAATACTACAATGAGCAGTTCTTC. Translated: CASSKGQEYYNEQFF.

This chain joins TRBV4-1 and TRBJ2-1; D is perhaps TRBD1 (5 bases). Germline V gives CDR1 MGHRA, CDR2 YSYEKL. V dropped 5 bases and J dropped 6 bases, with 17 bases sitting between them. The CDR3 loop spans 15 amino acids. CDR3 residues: CASSGSQGALNEQFF. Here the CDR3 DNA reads TGCGCCAGCAGCGGCTCCCAAGGGGCCCTCAATGAGCAGTTCTTC.

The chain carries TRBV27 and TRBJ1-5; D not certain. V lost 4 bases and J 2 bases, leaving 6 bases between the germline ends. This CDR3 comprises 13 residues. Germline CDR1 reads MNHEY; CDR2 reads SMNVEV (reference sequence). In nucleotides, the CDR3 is TGTGCCAGCAGTTGGCAGGGCAATCAGCCCCAGCATTTT. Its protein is CASSWQGNQPQHF.

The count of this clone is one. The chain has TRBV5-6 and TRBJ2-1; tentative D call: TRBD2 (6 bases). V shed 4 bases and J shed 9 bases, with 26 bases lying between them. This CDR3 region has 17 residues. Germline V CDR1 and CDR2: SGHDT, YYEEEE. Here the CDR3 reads CASSLMLASLMFGEQFF. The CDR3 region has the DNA TGTGCCAGCAGCCTGATGCTAGCGTCTTTGATGTTTGGTGAGCAGTTCTTC.

The CDR3 coding sequence is TGTGCCAGCAGTTACGCGGCAGAAACTAACTATGGCTACACCTTC. Amino acid sequence: CASSYAAETNYGYTF. The chain links TRBV6-6 to TRBJ1-2; unclear D gene. The germline CDR1 and CDR2 sequences are MNHNY and SVGAGI (reference sequence). This CDR3 is built from 15 residues. Between the trimmed V and J ends, which lost 2 bases and 0 bases, there was a span of 10 bases.

CDR3 sequence: CASSPSHGEGAGNTIYF. The CDR3, as DNA: TGTGCCAGCAGCCCATCCCACGGGGAGGGTGCTGGAAACACCATATATTTT. J is TRBJ1-3 and V is TRBV27; D unresolved. The CDR3 consists of 17 residues. From germline, CDR1 is MNHEY and CDR2 SMNVEV (reference sequence). Trimming removed 6 bases from V and 2 bases from J, with 20 bases in between.

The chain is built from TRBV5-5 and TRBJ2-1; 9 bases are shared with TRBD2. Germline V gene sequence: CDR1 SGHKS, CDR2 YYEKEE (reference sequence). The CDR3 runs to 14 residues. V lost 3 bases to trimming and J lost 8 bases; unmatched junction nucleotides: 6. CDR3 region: CASSSSGTAHEQFF. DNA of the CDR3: TGTGCCAGCAGCTCTAGCGGGACGGCGCATGAGCAGTTCTTC.

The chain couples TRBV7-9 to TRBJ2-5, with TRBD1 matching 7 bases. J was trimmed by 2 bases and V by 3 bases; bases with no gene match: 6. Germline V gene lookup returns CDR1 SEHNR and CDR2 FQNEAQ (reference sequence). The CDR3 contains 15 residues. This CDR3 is CASSFTGQEQETQYF. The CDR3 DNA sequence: TGTGCCAGCAGCTTCACAGGACAGGAACAAGAGACCCAGTACTTC.

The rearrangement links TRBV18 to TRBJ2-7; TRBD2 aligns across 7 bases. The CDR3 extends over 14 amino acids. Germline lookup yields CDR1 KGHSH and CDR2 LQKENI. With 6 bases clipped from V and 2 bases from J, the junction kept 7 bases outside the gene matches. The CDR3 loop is CASSSGGSTYEQYF. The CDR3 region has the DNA TGTGCCAGCTCGTCGGGGGGATCGACCTACGAGCAGTACTTC.

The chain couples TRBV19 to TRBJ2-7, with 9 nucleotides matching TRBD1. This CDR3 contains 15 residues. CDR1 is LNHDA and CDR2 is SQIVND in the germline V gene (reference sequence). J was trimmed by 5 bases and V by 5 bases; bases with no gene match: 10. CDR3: CASSDPGQGTDEQYF. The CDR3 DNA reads TGTGCCAGTAGTGATCCGGGACAGGGAACCGACGAGCAGTACTTC.

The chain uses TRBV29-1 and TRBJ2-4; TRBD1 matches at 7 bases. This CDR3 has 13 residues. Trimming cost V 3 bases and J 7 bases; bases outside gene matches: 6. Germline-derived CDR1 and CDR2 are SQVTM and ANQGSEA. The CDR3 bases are TGCAGCGTTGACAGGGGGAGTGGTAACATTCAGTACTTC. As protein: CSVDRGSGNIQYF.

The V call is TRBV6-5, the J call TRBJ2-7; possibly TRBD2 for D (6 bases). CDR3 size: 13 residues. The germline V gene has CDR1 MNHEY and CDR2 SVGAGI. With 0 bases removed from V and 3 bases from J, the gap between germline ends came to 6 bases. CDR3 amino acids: CASSYSGSYEQYF. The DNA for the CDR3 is TGTGCCAGCAGTTACTCCGGGAGCTACGAGCAGTACTTC.

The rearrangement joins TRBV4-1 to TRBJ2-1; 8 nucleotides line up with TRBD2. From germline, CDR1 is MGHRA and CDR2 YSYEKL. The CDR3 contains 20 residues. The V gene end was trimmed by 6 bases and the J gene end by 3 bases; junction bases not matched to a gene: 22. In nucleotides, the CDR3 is TGCGCCAGCAGTTCTCGGCGGCTAGCGGGTTCCCTAGCTAGCTACAATGAGCAGTTCTTC. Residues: CASSSRRLAGSLASYNEQFF.

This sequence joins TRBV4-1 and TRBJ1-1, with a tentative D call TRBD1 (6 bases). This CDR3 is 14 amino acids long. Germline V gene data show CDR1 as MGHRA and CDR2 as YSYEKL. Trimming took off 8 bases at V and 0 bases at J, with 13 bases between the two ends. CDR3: CASQGTDVNTEAFF. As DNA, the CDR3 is TGCGCCAGCCAGGGGACGGATGTGAACACTGAAGCTTTCTTT.

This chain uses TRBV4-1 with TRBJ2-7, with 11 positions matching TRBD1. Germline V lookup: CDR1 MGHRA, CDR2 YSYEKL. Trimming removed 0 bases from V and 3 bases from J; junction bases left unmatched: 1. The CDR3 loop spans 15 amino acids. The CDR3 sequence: CASSQEGQGGYEQYF. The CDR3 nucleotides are TGCGCCAGCAGCCAAGAGGGACAGGGGGGCTACGAGCAGTACTTC.

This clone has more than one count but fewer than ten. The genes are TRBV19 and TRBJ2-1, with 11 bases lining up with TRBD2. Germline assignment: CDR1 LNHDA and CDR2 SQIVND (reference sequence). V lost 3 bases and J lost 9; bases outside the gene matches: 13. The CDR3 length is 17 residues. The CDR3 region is CASSMTPGTSGEGEQFF. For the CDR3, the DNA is TGTGCCAGTAGTATGACACCCGGGACTAGCGGTGAGGGTGAGCAGTTCTTC. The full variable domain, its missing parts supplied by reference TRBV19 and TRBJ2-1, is DGGITQSPKYLFRKEGQNVTLSCEQNLNHDAMYWYRQDPGQGLRLIYYSQIVNDFQKGDIAEGYSVSREKKESFPLTVTSAQKNPTAFYLCASSMTPGTSGEGEQFFGPGTRLTVL.

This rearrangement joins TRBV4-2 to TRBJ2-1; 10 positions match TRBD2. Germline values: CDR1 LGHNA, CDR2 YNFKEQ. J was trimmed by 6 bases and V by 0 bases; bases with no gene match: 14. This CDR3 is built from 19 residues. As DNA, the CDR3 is TGTGCCAGCAGCCAAGATAACCGACTGACTAGCGGGTCCCCCAATGAGCAGTTCTTC. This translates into CASSQDNRLTSGSPNEQFF.

Here the CDR3 DNA reads TGCGCCAGCAGCCAAGAGGGGTCCGGGGGGGACACCGGGGAGCTGTTTTTT. Protein product: CASSQEGSGGDTGELFF. This sequence joins TRBV4-1 and TRBJ2-2; 8 bases are shared with TRBD2. V gave up 0 bases and J gave up 3 bases; unmatched junction bases: 6. The CDR3 is made up of 17 amino acids. CDR1 and CDR2 (germline): MGHRA, YSYEKL.

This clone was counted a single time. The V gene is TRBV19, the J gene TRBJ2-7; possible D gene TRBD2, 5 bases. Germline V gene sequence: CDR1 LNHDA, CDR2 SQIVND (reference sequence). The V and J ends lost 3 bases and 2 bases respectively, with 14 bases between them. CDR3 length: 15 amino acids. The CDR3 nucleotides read TGTGCCAGTAGTATTGTCTCGGCAGCGGCCTACGAGCAGTACTTC. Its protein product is CASSIVSAAAYEQYF.

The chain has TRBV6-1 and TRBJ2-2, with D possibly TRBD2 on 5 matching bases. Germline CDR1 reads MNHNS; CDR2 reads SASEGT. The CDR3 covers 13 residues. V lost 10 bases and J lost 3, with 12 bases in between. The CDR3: CANRPRDTGELFF. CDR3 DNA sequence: TGTGCCAACCGTCCGAGGGACACCGGGGAGCTGTTTTTT.